This paragraph reports one TCR beta chain. For sorted subsets, about 190 ng DNA per replicate equaled approximately 32,000 T cell genomes. Libraries were prepared by immunoSEQ multiplex PCR; TCRdb keeps only in-frame clonotypes and omits some of them. In the table there are roughly 2.1 million clones, under 95% of which are singletons. This sample is part of a study of shared clonotypes between healthy human individuals. At the level of the study: Three plates each covered CD4 naive and memory; CD8 naive two, CD8 memory one.

Naive CD8 populations comprised CD45RO-negative cells positively selected for CCR7, excluding terminally differentiated effector memory CD45RA+ cells. All of the donors resided in Nashville, Tennessee, and each was a Caucasian adult. The V gene end was trimmed by 3 bases and the J gene end by 6 bases; junction bases not matched to a gene: 4. The CDR3 totals 14 residues. Germline CDR1 and CDR2: MDHEN and SYDVKM. The specimen was naive CD8+ T cells from PBMCs. The source of this sequence is a man aged 18 to 30 in good health. Some clones in this sample may be carry-over from other donors' samples. J is TRBJ2-1 and V is TRBV28, with 8 bases that match TRBD1. For the CDR3, the DNA is TGTGCCAGCAGTTTTATCAGGGGGCCCAATGAGCAGTTCTTC. Its translation: CASSFIRGPNEQFF.